This entry lists 15 T cell receptor beta chains sequenced from one sample in a study of beta chain features in type 1 diabetes. Expressed TCRB transcripts got sequenced, as all isolated RNA was reverse transcribed. TCRdb keeps only in-frame clones here, not all; method: immunoSEQ multiplex PCR. This table holds 400,000 to 450,000 clones, approximately 14% found once. Material for sequencing was naive CD4+ T cells from blood. These receptors were taken from a young man in good health.

The genes are TRBV7-2 and TRBJ2-2; 7 nucleotides agree with TRBD2. There are 16 residues in the CDR3. J gave up 2 bases and V 5 bases, and 8 bases lay outside the gene matches. The V gene's germline CDR1 is SGHTA and CDR2 FQGNSA. CDR3 nucleotides: TGTGCCAGCAGCCCCCCACGGGAGGAAAACACCGGGGAGCTGTTTTTT. Translated: CASSPPREENTGELFF.

The table lists this clone with a few counts. Other DNA sequences of this sample code for an identical CDR3. The chain is built from TRBV7-2 and TRBJ1-2; D ambiguous. V was trimmed by 3 bases and J by 3 bases, leaving 2 bases between them. This CDR3 has 11 amino acids. CDR1 and CDR2 from the germline V gene are SGHTA and FQGNSA. For the CDR3, the DNA is TGTGCCAGCAGCTTGGACTATGGCTACACCTTC. It specifies CASSLDYGYTF.

The V call is TRBV7-2, the J call TRBJ1-5; D may be TRBD1 (6 bases). In germline, CDR1 is SGHTA, CDR2 FQGNSA. Trimming left V 5 bases short and J 0 bases short, with 8 bases between. This CDR3 comprises 14 residues. In nucleotides, the CDR3 is TGTGCCAGCAGCCAGGGGATTAGCAATCAGCCCCAGCATTTT. Its translation is CASSQGISNQPQHF.

In its sample, this clone was seen a few times. This rearrangement joins TRBV5-4 to TRBJ2-3, with no clear D. Per germline, CDR1 SGHNT and CDR2 YYREEE (reference sequence). The CDR3 extends over 14 amino acids. Trimming took 4 bases from V and 2 from J, leaving 11 bases between them. The CDR3 bases are TGTGCCAGCAGCATGCGACAAACCACAGATACGCAGTATTTT. Translating gives CASSMRQTTDTQYF.

The chain links TRBV6-5 to TRBJ2-7, with 7 bases fitting TRBD1. Trimming cost V 6 bases and J 6 bases; bases outside gene matches: 2. The CDR3 runs to 11 residues. Per the germline V gene, CDR1 is MNHEY and CDR2 is SVGAGI. Here the CDR3 DNA reads TGTGCCAGCAGACAGGGGTCCGAGCAGTACTTC. Protein sequence: CASRQGSEQYF.

This clone was picked up a small number of times. The chain has TRBV19 and TRBJ2-3, with a tentative D call TRBD1 (6 bases). The CDR3 length is 14 residues. V was shortened by 2 bases and J by 4 bases, with 10 bases between the two germline ends. Germline V lookup: CDR1 LNHDA, CDR2 SQIVND (reference sequence). CDR3 nucleotide sequence: TGTGCCAGTAGTATACAGGGGTTTGCAGATACGCAGTATTTT. Its protein product is CASSIQGFADTQYF.

This clone was detected only a few times. The rearrangement joins TRBV4-3 to TRBJ1-5; D might be TRBD1 (6 bases). Germline CDR1 and CDR2: LGHNA and YSLEER. The V end was cut by 0 bases, the J end by 6 bases, with 15 bases between. This CDR3 spans 16 amino acids. CDR3 amino acids: CASSQELSRGIQPQHF. The CDR3 DNA sequence: TGCGCCAGCAGCCAAGAACTGAGCAGGGGAATTCAGCCCCAGCATTTT.

In its sample, this clone was seen a few times. The gene calls are TRBV10-2 and TRBJ2-7; 9 bases are shared with TRBD2. The J segment lost 4 bases and the V segment lost 7 bases, leaving 8 bases of the junction unmatched. The germline CDR1 and CDR2 sequences are WSHSY and SAAADI. The CDR3 is made up of 14 amino acids. This CDR3 is CASNLRGGRYEQYF. The DNA for the CDR3 is TGCGCCAGCAATCTGCGGGGGGGCAGGTACGAGCAGTACTTC.

CDR3 nucleotides: TGTGCCAGCAGCTTAGAAGAGAATTGCCAAGAGACCCAGTACTTC. Protein product: CASSLEENCQETQYF. This chain joins TRBV7-9 and TRBJ2-5; D unresolved. The CDR3 contains 15 residues. Between the trimmed V and J ends, which lost 1 base and 1 base, there was a span of 10 bases. Germline values: CDR1 SEHNR, CDR2 FQNEAQ (reference sequence).

This clone was counted between two and nine times. Other DNA sequences of this sample code for an identical CDR3. The J gene is TRBJ2-3, the V gene TRBV5-1; unclear D gene. Trimming pared 1 base from V and 1 base from J, leaving 4 bases between. The CDR3 totals 13 residues. Germline V gives CDR1 SGHRS, CDR2 YFSETQ. The CDR3, as DNA: TGCGCCAGCAGCTTGACGCGCACAGATACGCAGTATTTT. It encodes CASSLTRTDTQYF. The full variable domain, with the rest looked up from reference TRBV5-1 and TRBJ2-3, is KAGVTQTPRYLIKTRGQQVTLSCSPISGHRSVSWYQQTPGQGLQFLFEYFSETQRNKGNFPGRFSGRQFSNSRSEMNVSTLELGDSALYLCASSLTRTDTQYFGPGTRLTVL.

This clone has only a few counts. V gene TRBV10-3 combines with J gene TRBJ1-2; TRBD1 might be the D (5 bases). V shed 2 bases and J shed 2 bases, with 9 bases lying between them. Germline loops: CDR1 ENHRY, CDR2 SYGVKD. This CDR3 comprises 14 residues. The CDR3 DNA reads as TGTGCCATCAGTGAGGCAGGGCTCAACTATGGCTACACCTTC. This encodes CAISEAGLNYGYTF.

This clone has only a few counts. The V and J genes are TRBV11-2 and TRBJ1-2, with D uncertain. The CDR3 totals 15 residues. CDR1 and CDR2 from the germline V gene are SGHAT and FQNNGV. V was trimmed by 5 bases and J by 0 bases, leaving 13 bases between them. This CDR3 is CASSPDKWANYGYTF. CDR3 in DNA: TGTGCCAGCAGCCCCGACAAATGGGCTAACTATGGCTACACCTTC.

This clone was detected a few times. This chain connects TRBV7-8 to TRBJ2-5, with a tentative D call TRBD2 (6 bases). Germline V gene lookup returns CDR1 SGHVS and CDR2 FQNEAQ. The CDR3 totals 16 residues. The ends were cut back, 5 bases at V and 5 bases at J, with 21 bases in the middle. The CDR3 sequence is CASSPPSRGGGETQYF. CDR3 nucleotides: TGTGCCAGCAGCCCCCCCAGTAGGGGAGGTGGGGAGACCCAGTACTTC.

V and J are TRBV6-5 and TRBJ1-2; the D is unclear. Germline V gives CDR1 MNHEY, CDR2 SVGAGI. Trimming took 5 bases from V and 5 from J, leaving 12 bases between them. The CDR3 length is 13 residues. CDR3 DNA: TGTGCCAGCAGTAGGACCGTGACTTATGGCTACACCTTC. It is translated as CASSRTVTYGYTF.

There are a few counts of this clone. The chain joins TRBV5-6 to TRBJ2-5; 10 bases agree with TRBD2. Trimming removed 5 bases from V and 4 bases from J; junction bases left unmatched: 5. The length of the CDR3 is 14 residues. The germline gives CDR1 SGHDT, CDR2 YYEEEE. CDR3 coding DNA: TGTGCCAGCAGAGAGCGGGGGGGCTCAGAGACCCAGTACTTC. It translates to CASRERGGSETQYF.